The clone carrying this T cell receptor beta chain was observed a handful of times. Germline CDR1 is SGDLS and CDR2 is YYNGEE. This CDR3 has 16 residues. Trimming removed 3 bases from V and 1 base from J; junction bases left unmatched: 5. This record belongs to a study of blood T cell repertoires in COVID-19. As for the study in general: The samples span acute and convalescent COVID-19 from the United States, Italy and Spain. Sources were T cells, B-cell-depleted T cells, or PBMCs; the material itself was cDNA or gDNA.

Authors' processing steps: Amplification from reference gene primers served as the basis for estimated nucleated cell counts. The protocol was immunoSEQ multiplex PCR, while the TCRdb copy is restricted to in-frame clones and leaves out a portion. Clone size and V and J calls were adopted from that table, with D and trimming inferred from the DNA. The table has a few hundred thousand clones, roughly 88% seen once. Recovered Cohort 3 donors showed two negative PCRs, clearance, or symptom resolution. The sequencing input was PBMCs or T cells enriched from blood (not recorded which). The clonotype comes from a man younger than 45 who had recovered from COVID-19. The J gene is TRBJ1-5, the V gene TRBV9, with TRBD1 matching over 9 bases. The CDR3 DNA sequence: TGTGCCAGCAGCGCGGCCGGGACAGGGAGCAATCAGCCCCAGCATTTT. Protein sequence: CASSAAGTGSNQPQHF.